Listed here is a single T cell receptor beta chain. What it binds is not known. This sample was taken from a study of cytomegalovirus exposure and HLA in healthy donors. Study-wide findings and caveats: The study designated 164 TCR beta chains cytomegalovirus-associated. Using the classifier, cytomegalovirus status was reportedly diagnosed with high specificity and sensitivity. Most TCR sequences were rare, but some public TCRs occurred in many donors.

From the roughly 120-subject validation cohort, which was separate from the roughly 700-subject first cohort, the donors were drawn. V shed 4 bases and J 6 bases; nucleotides not matched to a gene: 7. This CDR3 contains 16 residues. Germline assignment: CDR1 SNHLY and CDR2 FYNNEI. Sequencing used immunoSEQ multiplex PCR; TCRdb keeps in-frame clones, though not all of them. Found here are about 140,000 clones, around four fifths of them singletons; the top ten hold 25% to 30%. Sample: PBMCs. The chain carries TRBV2 and TRBJ2-1; 12 bases map to TRBD2. This receptor was obtained from a man aged 25 to 40 in good health and CMV-seropositive. The CDR3 loop is CASSAPSGRAGNEQFF. CDR3 DNA: TGTGCCAGCAGTGCGCCTAGCGGGAGGGCCGGCAATGAGCAGTTCTTC. The entire variable domain, with the rest obtained from reference TRBV2 and TRBJ2-1, is as follows: EPEVTQTPSHQVTQMGQEVILRCVPISNHLYFYWYRQILGQKVEFLVSFYNNEISEKSEIFDDQFSVERPDGSNFTLKIRSTKLEDSAMYFCASSAPSGRAGNEQFFGPGTRLTVL.